This T cell receptor (beta chain) was captured by sequencing in a study of T cell responses to AZD1222 COVID-19 vaccine. Study context: Analysis merged second doses at about 4 or about 12 weeks.

As regards this clone: Its matching antigen is unknown.

Whole-study findings and limits: Of spike-specific TCRs, nearly half reportedly target regions left unmutated in variants. The sample set comprised mostly white British donors with more females, and clonal diversity was possibly underestimated. Spike-spanning, vaccine-associated CD4 TCRs were dominant at 160-218 and 743-854.

CDR1 is SGHRS, CDR2 YFSETQ, per germline. V trimming: 4 bases; J trimming: 3 bases; junction bases outside the gene matches: 6. This CDR3 is 14 amino acids long. Data came from immunoSEQ multiplex PCR; TCRdb stores just in-frame clones and leaves some out. The sample holds about 100,000 clones, 93% seen once. The sequenced sample was peripheral blood, obtained on day 0 of AZD1222 vaccination. The rearrangement links TRBV5-1 to TRBJ2-7; 8 bases are shared with TRBD2. The clonotype originates from an adult in good health. CDR3 DNA: TGCGCCAGCAGCCCGGGACTAGGAGGCTACGAGCAGTACTTC. Translated: CASSPGLGGYEQYF.